This TCR beta chain was found in a study of human T cells and chemical hapten exposure. For the study at large: For the roughly 23-week duration of the study, patients were given weekly doses of diphenylcyclopropenone on the scalp. Recorded diagnoses among the mostly female patients were alopecia areata, totalis or universalis.

This clonotype was picked up many times. The library labeled individual cDNA molecules by adding unique molecular identifiers to them. TCRdb recomputed calls from the RACE reads with MiXCR, one row per CDR3 protein. In the table there are over 55,000 distinct CDR3 sequences, 8% to 10% of which are singletons. Time point indicated: pre-sensitization, week 0. Treatment of the sample: therapeutic diphenylcyclopropenone sensitization with weekly scalp DPC. The germline V and J ends were trimmed by 6 bases and 0 bases, with 6 bases remaining between them. This CDR3 is 13 amino acids long. From germline, CDR1 is LNHDA and CDR2 SQIVND (reference sequence).

V gene TRBV19 combines with J gene TRBJ1-5; no definite D call. This TCR was sampled from a man aged 35-49 years with alopecia areata. Some clones in this sample may be carry-over from other donors' samples. Sequenced material: whole blood, taken in connection with sensitization to the hapten diphenylcyclopropenone (DPC). The chain's CDR3 is CASRSNSNQPQHF. The CDR3 DNA follows: TGTGCCAGTAGAAGTAATAGCAATCAGCCCCAGCATTTT.